This TCR beta chain stems from a study of Graves' ophthalmopathy and Graves' hyperthyroidism. Study results and limitations: Blood shared most expanded thyroid clonotypes above 0.001 frequency.

Ten or more counts support this clonotype. Its antigen is still unknown. RNA transcripts yielded amplified TCR beta CDR3 regions. Scientists carried out first-round RT-PCR using HTBI primers and then a second-round multiplex PCR. TCRdb called the multiplex PCR reads again in MiXCR, with one record for every CDR3 protein. Here the sample spans roughly 610,000 distinct CDR3 sequences, approximately 22% being singletons. The CDR3 has 15 residues. Trimming cost V 0 bases and J 2 bases, with 11 bases left between them. Germline V gives CDR1 SGHRS, CDR2 YFSETQ. The chain has TRBV5-1 and TRBJ1-2; a weak D match, TRBD1 (5 bases). The TCR was taken from a woman aged 18-29 years with stable Graves' hyperthyroidism. Some clones in this sample may be carry-over from other donors' samples. The specimen sequenced was peripheral blood. The CDR3 nucleotides read TGCGCCAGCAGCTTGGGACAGCTCTTGAACTATGGCTACACCTTC. This sequence encodes CASSLGQLLNYGYTF.